This entry lists 10 T cell receptor beta chains sequenced from one sample in a study of vaccination and CD4 T cells after COVID-19. The study sequenced cultured CD4+ T cell DNA using the Oncomine TCR Beta short-read assay. TCRdb re-derived calls from the PCR reads in MiXCR, one entry per CDR3 protein. The sample contains approximately 17,000 distinct CDR3 sequences, 54% of which appear only once. Treatment specified: approximately 9-day PBMC culture with coronavirus spike peptide pools or control peptides (ViraFEST assay). No antigens are known for them. The sample was CD4+ T cells from blood, cultured in vitro. All receptors derive from a human donor who had recovered from COVID-19.

This clonotype was seen once. The chain is built from TRBV7-2 and TRBJ1-2; D unresolved. Deletions cut 3 bases from V and 2 bases from J, with 10 bases between. This CDR3 is built from 14 residues. The germline gives CDR1 SGHTA, CDR2 FQGNSA. The CDR3 DNA follows: TGTGCCAGCAGCTTCCCCAGTTTCAACTATGGCTACACCTTC. It yields the protein CASSFPSFNYGYTF.

This clonotype came up a few times. V is TRBV20-1 and J is TRBJ1-6; maybe TRBD1 (5 bases). The CDR3 loop spans 12 amino acids. Germline values: CDR1 DFQATT, CDR2 SNEGSKA (reference sequence). Trimming removed 3 bases at V and 12 bases at J, with 12 bases between. CDR3 in amino acids: CSASPRRGPLHF. Here the CDR3 DNA reads TGCAGTGCTAGCCCGAGAAGGGGACCCCTCCACTTT.

This chain links TRBV15 with TRBJ2-3, with TRBD1 matching over 10 bases. The CDR3 totals 14 residues. The germline gives CDR1 LNHNV, CDR2 YYDKDF (reference sequence). Germline trimming cut 7 bases from V and 4 bases from J; bases unmatched to any gene: 5. CDR3 bases: TGTGCCACCACCCGGGACAGGGGTTCAGATACGCAGTATTTT. This sequence encodes CATTRDRGSDTQYF.

The gene calls are TRBV7-2 and TRBJ2-5, with D uncertain. Germline CDR1 is SGHTA and CDR2 is FQGNSA. V lost 4 bases, J lost 1 base, and 10 bases lay in between. The CDR3 totals 14 residues. CDR3 nucleotide sequence: TGTGCCAGCAGCTATTTTGGGGTCCAAGAGACCCAGTACTTC. Translated, it gives CASSYFGVQETQYF.

The gene calls are TRBV20-1 and TRBJ1-1; D ambiguous. CDR3 size: 13 residues. Germline lookup yields CDR1 DFQATT and CDR2 SNEGSKA (reference sequence). V was trimmed by 3 bases and J by 3 bases, leaving 11 bases between them. This CDR3 reads CSARGLADTEAFF. CDR3 nucleotides: TGCAGTGCTAGGGGGTTGGCGGACACTGAAGCTTTCTTT.

The chain carries TRBV4-2 and TRBJ1-6; tentative D call: TRBD1 (5 bases). The CDR3 loop spans 17 amino acids. The V gene lost 5 bases and the J gene lost 0 bases, with 14 bases spanning the gap. Germline assignment: CDR1 LGHNA and CDR2 YNFKEQ. CDR3 region: CASSYGEGSSYNSPLHF. The CDR3 nucleotides are TGTGCCAGCAGCTACGGGGAGGGGAGCTCCTATAATTCACCCCTCCACTTT.

The chain joins TRBV7-8 to TRBJ1-2; D uncertain. CDR1 and CDR2 from the germline V gene are SGHVS and FQNEAQ. Trimming left V 1 base short and J 4 bases short, with 10 bases between. The CDR3 is 14 amino acids. The CDR3 is CASSLDMKLYGYTF. The CDR3 DNA is TGTGCCAGCAGCTTAGACATGAAACTCTATGGCTACACCTTC.

The CDR3 spells CASSPPPGASGEQYF. CDR3 DNA: TGTGCCAGCAGCCCCCCTCCGGGGGCTAGCGGCGAGCAGTACTTC. The genes are TRBV4-2 and TRBJ2-7; D might be TRBD2 (7 bases). CDR3 size: 15 residues. The germline CDR1 and CDR2 sequences are LGHNA and YNFKEQ. V was pared by 4 bases and J by 6 bases, with 19 bases between.

This chain uses TRBV7-2 with TRBJ2-3; 8 nucleotides line up with TRBD2. V was clipped by 3 bases and J by 2 bases; unmatched bases: 10. Germline V gene data show CDR1 as SGHTA and CDR2 as FQGNSA. CDR3 length: 17 residues. The CDR3 nucleotides read TGTGCCAGCAGCTTGGGCCAGAGCGGGAGCTTCACAGATACGCAGTATTTT. It encodes CASSLGQSGSFTDTQYF.

The rearrangement links TRBV18 to TRBJ2-6; D is perhaps TRBD2 (6 bases). CDR3 length: 17 amino acids. Germline CDR1 and CDR2: KGHSH and LQKENI. Trimming took off 3 bases at V and 0 bases at J, with 12 bases between the two ends. CDR3 in DNA: TGTGCCAGCTCACCTCGCGTGGACTACTCTGGGGCCAACGTCCTGACTTTC. This translates into CASSPRVDYSGANVLTF.